Here is one T cell receptor beta chain with its context. What it recognizes is unknown. The sample belongs to a study of T cells in Graves' hyperthyroidism and ophthalmopathy. Overall study results and limits: Blood shared most expanded thyroid clonotypes above 0.001.

Researchers amplified the TCR beta CDR3 regions from RNA transcripts. Primed by the HTBI set, a first-round RT-PCR was run on the TCR CDR3. MiXCR was run by TCRdb on the multiplex PCR reads, yielding one entry per CDR3 protein. The sample carries more than 500,000 distinct CDR3 sequences, about 15% recorded once. When ophthalmopathy did not progress within 18 months, Graves' hyperthyroidism was considered stable. Those with hyperthyroidism were 18 to 65 years old, newly diagnosed, and ill for under 2 months. Trimming shortened V by 4 bases and J by 6 bases, and 19 bases separated the two germline ends. CDR1 and CDR2 from the germline V gene are SEHNR and FQNEAQ (reference sequence). This CDR3 has 15 amino acids.

The receptor was isolated from a woman in her thirties or forties with Graves' hyperthyroidism. The J gene is TRBJ2-7, the V gene TRBV7-9, with D unclear. Sequenced sample: blood. CDR3 nucleotides: TGTGCCAGCAGCTCCCTCCCCCTCTCGTTTAGCGAGCAGTACTTC. As protein: CASSSLPLSFSEQYF.